The clone carrying this T cell receptor (beta chain) was seen more than once but under ten times. One end of the junction varies from germline; a read error may be responsible. The TCR library protocol attached unique molecular identifiers to the individual cDNA molecules. Each CDR3 protein is one row after TCRdb ran MiXCR on the 5' RACE reads. The sample has about 26,000 distinct CDR3 sequences; under 5% are singletons. This CDR3 contains 15 residues. Germline-derived CDR1 and CDR2 are PRHDT and FYEKMQ (reference sequence). The data stem from a study of early T cells in non-severe SARS-CoV-2 infection. As for the study in general: Chains were not paired, and sequencing was done on bulk RNA from unsorted whole blood.

The sample taken for sequencing was whole blood. This sequence originates from an adult who was a healthcare worker with PCR-confirmed SARS-CoV-2 infection or an uninfected control (not recorded which). The V and J genes are TRBV13 and TRBJ2-3; D not resolved. The CDR3 sequence: CVSSQGLGSTDTQYF. In DNA form, the CDR3 reads TGTGTCAGCAGCCAAGGTCTGGGGTCCACAGATACGCAGTATTTT. Combining the CDR3 with reference TRBV13 and TRBJ2-3 gives the whole variable domain AAGVIQSPRHLIKEKRETATLKCYPIPRHDTVYWYQQGPGQDPQFLISFYEKMQSDKGSIPDRFSAQQFSDYHSELNMSSLELGDSALYFCVSSQGLGSTDTQYFGPGTRLTVL.